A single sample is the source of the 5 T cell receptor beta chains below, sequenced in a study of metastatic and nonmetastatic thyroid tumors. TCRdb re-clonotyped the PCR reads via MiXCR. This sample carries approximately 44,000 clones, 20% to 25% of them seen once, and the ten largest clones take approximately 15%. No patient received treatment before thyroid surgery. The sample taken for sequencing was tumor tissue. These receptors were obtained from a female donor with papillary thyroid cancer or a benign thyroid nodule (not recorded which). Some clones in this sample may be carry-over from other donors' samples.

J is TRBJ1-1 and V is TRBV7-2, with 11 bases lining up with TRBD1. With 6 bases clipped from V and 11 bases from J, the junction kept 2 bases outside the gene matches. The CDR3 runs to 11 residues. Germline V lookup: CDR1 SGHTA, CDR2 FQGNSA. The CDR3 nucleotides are TGTGCCAGCAGGGGGACAGGGGGGGCTTTCTTT. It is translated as CASRGTGGAFF.

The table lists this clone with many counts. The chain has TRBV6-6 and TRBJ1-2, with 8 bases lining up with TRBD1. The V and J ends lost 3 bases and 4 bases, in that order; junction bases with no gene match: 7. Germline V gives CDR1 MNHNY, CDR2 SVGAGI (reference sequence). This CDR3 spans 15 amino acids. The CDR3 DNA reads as TGTGCCAGCAGTTATAGACGGACAGGGACCTATGGCTACACCTTC. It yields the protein CASSYRRTGTYGYTF.

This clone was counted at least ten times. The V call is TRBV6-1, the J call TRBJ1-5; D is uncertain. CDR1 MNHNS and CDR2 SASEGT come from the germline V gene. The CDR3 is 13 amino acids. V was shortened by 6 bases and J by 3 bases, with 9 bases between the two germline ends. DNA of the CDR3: TGTGCCAGCAGATCACAGCTCAATCAGCCCCAGCATTTT. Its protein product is CASRSQLNQPQHF.

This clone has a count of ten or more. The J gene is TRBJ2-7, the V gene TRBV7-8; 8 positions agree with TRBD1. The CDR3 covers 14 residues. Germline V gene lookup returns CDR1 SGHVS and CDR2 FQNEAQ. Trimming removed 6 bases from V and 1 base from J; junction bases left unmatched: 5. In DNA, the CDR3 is TGTGCCAGCAGACCGGGACAGGAGTCCTACGAGCAGTACTTC. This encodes CASRPGQESYEQYF.

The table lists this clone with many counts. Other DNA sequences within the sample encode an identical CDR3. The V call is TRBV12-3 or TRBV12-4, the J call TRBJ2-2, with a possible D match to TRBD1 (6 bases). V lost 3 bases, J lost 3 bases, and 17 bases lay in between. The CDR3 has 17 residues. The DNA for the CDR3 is TGTGCCAGCAGTTTCAAAGGGACAATGTTGGACACCGGGGAGCTGTTTTTT. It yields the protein CASSFKGTMLDTGELFF.